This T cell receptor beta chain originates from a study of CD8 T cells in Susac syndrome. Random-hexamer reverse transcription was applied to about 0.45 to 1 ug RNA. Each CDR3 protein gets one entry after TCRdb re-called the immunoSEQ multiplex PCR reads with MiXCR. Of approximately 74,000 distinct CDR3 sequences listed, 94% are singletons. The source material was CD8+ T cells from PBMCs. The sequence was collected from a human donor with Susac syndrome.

The CDR3 coding sequence is TGCAGTGCTAGAGAGCAGGGTCTCGGGTTCGAGCAGTACTTC. Translation: CSAREQGLGFEQYF. This chain connects TRBV20-1 to TRBJ2-7; maybe TRBD1 (5 bases). V was shortened by 0 bases and J by 6 bases, with 15 bases between the two germline ends. Germline CDR1 and CDR2: DFQATT and SNEGSKA (reference sequence). The CDR3 contains 14 residues.